The 21 T cell receptor beta chains listed next were all sequenced from one sample in a study of somatic mutations in cytotoxic T cells in rheumatoid arthritis. Only in-frame clones appear in the TCRdb table, and some are missing; sequencing was by immunoSEQ multiplex PCR. The repertoire consists of 13,000 or so clones, with about three quarters occurring once and the leading ten covering less than 9.5%. Sequenced sample: CD8+ T cells sorted from blood. These receptors were taken from an adult with rheumatoid arthritis.

This rearrangement joins TRBV19 to TRBJ1-2; D remains ambiguous. This CDR3 contains 13 residues. Trimming shortened V by 5 bases and J by 0 bases, and 7 bases separated the two germline ends. Looked up from germline, CDR1 is LNHDA and CDR2 is SQIVND (reference sequence). CDR3 sequence (DNA): TGTGCCAGTAGTTCAATGTCTAACTATGGCTACACCTTC. Amino acid sequence: CASSSMSNYGYTF.

The rearrangement joins TRBV6-5 to TRBJ2-1; the D gene is possibly TRBD1 (6 bases). With 5 bases removed from V and 9 bases from J, the gap between germline ends came to 14 bases. CDR3 length equals 13 residues. Per the germline V gene, CDR1 is MNHEY and CDR2 is SVGAGI. The DNA for the CDR3 is TGTGCCAGCAGTCCCAATCAGGGGATTGAGCAGTTCTTC. This gives the protein CASSPNQGIEQFF.

The chain joins TRBV19 to TRBJ1-1, with D tentatively TRBD1 (5 bases). The CDR3 extends over 12 amino acids. V lost 3 bases and J 8 bases, leaving 10 bases between the germline ends. CDR1 and CDR2 (germline): LNHDA, SQIVND (reference sequence). CDR3: CASSIGAAEAFF. CDR3 sequence (DNA): TGTGCCAGTAGTATTGGGGCGGCCGAAGCTTTCTTT.

The V gene is TRBV6-5, the J gene TRBJ1-2; D uncertain. The germline CDR1 and CDR2 sequences are MNHEY and SVGAGI. The V and J ends lost 2 bases and 1 base respectively, with 11 bases between them. CDR3 length: 15 residues. The chain's CDR3 is CASSYVGAINYGYTF. The CDR3 DNA is TGTGCCAGCAGTTACGTCGGAGCCATTAACTATGGCTACACCTTC.

This clone was seen only once. The chain links TRBV6-1 to TRBJ2-5; D may be TRBD2 (6 bases). The germline V and J ends were trimmed by 3 bases and 5 bases, with 10 bases remaining between them. Per the germline V gene, CDR1 is MNHNS and CDR2 is SASEGT. This CDR3 is 13 amino acids long. CDR3 residues: CASSDLARETQYF. The CDR3 region has the DNA TGTGCCAGCAGTGACCTAGCGAGGGAGACCCAGTACTTC.

The chain uses TRBV10-3 and TRBJ2-7; D gene unclear. Germline lookup yields CDR1 ENHRY and CDR2 SYGVKD. The CDR3 totals 13 residues. Trimming took 7 bases from V and 0 from J, leaving 10 bases between them. The CDR3 spells CAITANYSYEQYF. The CDR3 DNA is TGTGCCATCACCGCTAATTACTCCTACGAGCAGTACTTC.

V usage is TRBV5-1 and J usage is TRBJ1-6, with 7 bases aligning to TRBD1. This CDR3 contains 14 residues. After removal of 2 bases from V and 9 bases from J, the junction contained 5 bases not matched to a gene. Looked up from germline, CDR1 is SGHRS and CDR2 is YFSETQ. The CDR3 loop reads CASSLGQGGSPLHF. Here the CDR3 DNA reads TGCGCCAGCAGCTTAGGGCAGGGGGGTTCACCCCTCCACTTT.

CDR3 protein: CASSWPGTGGPNEQYF. CDR3 nucleotides: TGCGCCAGCAGCTGGCCCGGGACAGGGGGGCCCAACGAGCAGTACTTC. The rearrangement uses TRBV5-1 and TRBJ2-7; 11 bases align to TRBD1. Germline assignment: CDR1 SGHRS and CDR2 YFSETQ. Trimming at V came to 3 bases and at J to 5 bases, leaving 10 bases not matched to a gene. The CDR3 sequence is 16 residues long.

This rearrangement joins TRBV5-8 to TRBJ1-2; 10 bases agree with TRBD1. The ends lost 4 bases at V and 8 bases at J; junction bases unmatched: 14. Germline CDR1 and CDR2: SGHTS and YDEGEE. This CDR3 is built from 16 residues. The CDR3 DNA reads TGTGCCAGCAGCGAGGGGGACAGGGGACGCCCGGGGGGCTACACCTTC. This codes for CASSEGDRGRPGGYTF.

The chain joins TRBV27 to TRBJ2-1; TRBD1 agrees at 8 bases. The germline V gene encodes CDR1 MNHEY and CDR2 SMNVEV (reference sequence). This CDR3 is built from 14 residues. Trimming removed 5 bases from V and 2 bases from J; junction bases left unmatched: 2. The CDR3 spells CASSRQGTYNEQFF. The CDR3 region has the DNA TGTGCCAGCAGTCGACAGGGGACCTACAATGAGCAGTTCTTC.

J is TRBJ2-1 and V is TRBV7-9; 8 bases are a match to TRBD2. This CDR3 region has 15 residues. The V gene's germline CDR1 is SEHNR and CDR2 FQNEAQ (reference sequence). V trimming: 1 base; J trimming: 3 bases; junction bases outside the gene matches: 2. The CDR3 sequence: CASSLDAGGYNEQFF. The CDR3 DNA sequence: TGTGCCAGCAGCTTAGACGCGGGGGGCTACAATGAGCAGTTCTTC. The whole variable domain, filled in from reference TRBV7-9 and TRBJ2-1, reads DTGVSQNPRHKITKRGQNVTFRCDPISEHNRLYWYRQTLGQGPEFLTYFQNEAQLEKSRLLSDRFSAERPKGSFSTLEIQRTEQGDSAMYLCASSLDAGGYNEQFFGPGTRLTVL.

J is TRBJ2-1 and V is TRBV10-3; TRBD1 or TRBD2 may be the D gene (5 bases each). This CDR3 region has 16 residues. Trimming stripped 10 bases from V and 5 bases from J, with 24 bases between. Germline V gene sequence: CDR1 ENHRY, CDR2 SYGVKD. In DNA form, the CDR3 reads TGTGCCACTAGTTGGGGGTCAGGCACTTCGGACAATGAGCAGTTCTTC. The encoded protein is CATSWGSGTSDNEQFF.

This rearrangement joins TRBV2 to TRBJ2-7; no reliable D call. This CDR3 region has 14 residues. V was clipped by 3 bases and J by 0 bases, with 9 bases between them. Per the germline V gene, CDR1 is SNHLY and CDR2 is FYNNEI. The CDR3 DNA is TGTGCCAGCAGTGAGTACGGGTTCTCCTACGAGCAGTACTTC. This encodes CASSEYGFSYEQYF.

The CDR3 region is CASSQAVLAGYNEQFF. CDR3 DNA: TGTGCCAGCAGCCAGGCCGTACTAGCGGGATACAATGAGCAGTTCTTC. The chain links TRBV9 to TRBJ2-1; TRBD2 matches at 10 bases. The CDR3 length is 16 residues. Germline assignment: CDR1 SGDLS and CDR2 YYNGEE. V was pared by 4 bases and J by 4 bases, with 8 bases of the junction left unmatched.

This clone has just a few counts. This CDR3 reads CASARGAAYEQYF. Written as DNA, the CDR3 is TGTGCCAGCGCGCGGGGTGCGGCCTACGAGCAGTACTTC. The V call is TRBV27, the J call TRBJ2-7; D is perhaps TRBD2 (6 bases). Germline CDR1 and CDR2: MNHEY and SMNVEV (reference sequence). Trimming removed 8 bases at V and 2 bases at J, with 13 bases between. The CDR3 is made up of 13 amino acids.

The rearrangement joins TRBV27 to TRBJ2-1; 11 bases fit TRBD2. Germline CDR1 is MNHEY and CDR2 is SMNVEV (reference sequence). The length of the CDR3 is 13 residues. The V and J ends lost 6 bases and 5 bases, in that order; junction bases with no gene match: 0. The CDR3 sequence: CASRTSGNNEQFF. Written as DNA, the CDR3 is TGTGCCAGCAGGACTAGCGGGAACAATGAGCAGTTCTTC.

The gene calls are TRBV30 and TRBJ2-5; D is unresolved. Germline CDR1 is GTSNPN and CDR2 is SVGIG (reference sequence). This CDR3 has 13 residues. The V and J ends lost 0 bases and 3 bases respectively, with 8 bases between them. The CDR3 DNA reads TGTGCCTGGAGTGTATGGGGTAAAGAGACCCAGTACTTC. It yields the protein CAWSVWGKETQYF.

The chain recombines TRBV9 with TRBJ2-2; 10 positions match TRBD1. This CDR3 has 16 residues. The junction had 5 bases not matched to a gene; V was cut back by 4 bases and J by 2 bases. The germline V gene has CDR1 SGDLS and CDR2 YYNGEE. CDR3 amino acids: CASSYGTGVNTGELFF. CDR3 in DNA: TGTGCCAGCAGCTACGGGACAGGGGTAAACACCGGGGAGCTGTTTTTT. Combining the CDR3 with reference TRBV9 and TRBJ2-2 gives the whole variable domain DSGVTQTPKHLITATGQRVTLRCSPRSGDLSVYWYQQSLDQGLQFLIQYYNGEERAKGNILERFSAQQFPDLHSELNLSSLELGDSALYFCASSYGTGVNTGELFFGEGSRLTVL.

The CDR3 nucleotides are TGTGCCATCAGTGGCGACCCGGAGAGGGGCTATAATTCACCCCTCCACTTT. Amino acid sequence: CAISGDPERGYNSPLHF. The chain uses TRBV10-3 and TRBJ1-6; weak D call: TRBD1 (5 bases). The CDR3 spans 17 residues. Trimming took 4 bases from V and 3 from J, leaving 16 bases between them. Germline V lookup: CDR1 ENHRY, CDR2 SYGVKD.

This chain joins TRBV6-5 and TRBJ2-2; D unclear. The CDR3 length is 15 residues. The V gene's germline CDR1 is MNHEY and CDR2 SVGAGI. The ends were cut back, 0 bases at V and 4 bases at J, with 9 bases in the middle. CDR3 sequence (DNA): TGTGCCAGCAGTTACTCGATAAAGGCCACCGGGGAGCTGTTTTTT. It is translated as CASSYSIKATGELFF.

This clone was counted once. The chain employs TRBV9 and TRBJ2-3; 9 bases agree with TRBD2. V dropped 4 bases and J dropped 6; count of bases not matched to a gene: 9. The CDR3 has 15 residues. CDR1 is SGDLS and CDR2 is YYNGEE in the germline V gene. In nucleotides, the CDR3 is TGTGCCAGCAGCCTTAGCGGGAGTGTGGCGGATACGCAGTATTTT. This translates into CASSLSGSVADTQYF.